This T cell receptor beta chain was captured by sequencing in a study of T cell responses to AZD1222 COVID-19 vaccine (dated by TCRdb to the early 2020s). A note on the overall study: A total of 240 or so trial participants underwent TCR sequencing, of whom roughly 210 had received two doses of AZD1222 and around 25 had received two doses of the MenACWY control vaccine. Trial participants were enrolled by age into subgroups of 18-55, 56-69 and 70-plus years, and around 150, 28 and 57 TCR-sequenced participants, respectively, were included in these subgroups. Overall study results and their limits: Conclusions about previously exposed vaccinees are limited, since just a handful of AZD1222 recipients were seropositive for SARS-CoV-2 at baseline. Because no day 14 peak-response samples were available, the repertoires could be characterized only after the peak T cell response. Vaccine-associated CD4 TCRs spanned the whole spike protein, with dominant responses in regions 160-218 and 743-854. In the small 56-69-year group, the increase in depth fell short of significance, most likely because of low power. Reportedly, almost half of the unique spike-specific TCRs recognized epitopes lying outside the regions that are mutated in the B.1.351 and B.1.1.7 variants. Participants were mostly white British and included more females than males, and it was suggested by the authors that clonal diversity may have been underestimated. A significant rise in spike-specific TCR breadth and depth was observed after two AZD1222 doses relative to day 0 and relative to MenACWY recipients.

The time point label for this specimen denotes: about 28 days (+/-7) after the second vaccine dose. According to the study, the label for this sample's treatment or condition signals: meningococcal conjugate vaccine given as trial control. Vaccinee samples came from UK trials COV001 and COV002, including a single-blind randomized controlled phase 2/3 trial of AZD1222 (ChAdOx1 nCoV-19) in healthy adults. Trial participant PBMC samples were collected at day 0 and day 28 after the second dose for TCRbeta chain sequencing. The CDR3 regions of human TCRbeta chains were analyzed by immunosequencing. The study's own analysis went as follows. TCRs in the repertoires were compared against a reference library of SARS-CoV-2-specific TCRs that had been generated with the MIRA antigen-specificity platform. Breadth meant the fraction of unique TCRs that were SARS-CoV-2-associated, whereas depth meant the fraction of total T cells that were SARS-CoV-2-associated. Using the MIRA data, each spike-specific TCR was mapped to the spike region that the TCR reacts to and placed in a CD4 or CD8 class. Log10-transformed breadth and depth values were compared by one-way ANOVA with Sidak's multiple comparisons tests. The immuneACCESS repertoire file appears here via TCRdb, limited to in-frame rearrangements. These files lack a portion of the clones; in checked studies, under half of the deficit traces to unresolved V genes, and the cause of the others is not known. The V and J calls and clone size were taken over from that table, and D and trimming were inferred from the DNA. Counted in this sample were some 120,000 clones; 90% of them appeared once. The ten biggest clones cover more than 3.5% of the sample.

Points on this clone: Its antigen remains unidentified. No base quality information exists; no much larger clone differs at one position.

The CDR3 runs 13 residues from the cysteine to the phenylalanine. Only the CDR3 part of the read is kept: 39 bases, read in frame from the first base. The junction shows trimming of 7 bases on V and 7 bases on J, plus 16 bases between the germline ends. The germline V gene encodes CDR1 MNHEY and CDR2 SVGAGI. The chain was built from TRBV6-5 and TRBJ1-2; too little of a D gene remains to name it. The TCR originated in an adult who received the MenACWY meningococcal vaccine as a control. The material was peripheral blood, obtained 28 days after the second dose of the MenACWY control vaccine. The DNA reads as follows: TGTGCCAGCACAGCGGACTGGATCGGTGGCTACACCTTC. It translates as CASTADWIGGYTF.